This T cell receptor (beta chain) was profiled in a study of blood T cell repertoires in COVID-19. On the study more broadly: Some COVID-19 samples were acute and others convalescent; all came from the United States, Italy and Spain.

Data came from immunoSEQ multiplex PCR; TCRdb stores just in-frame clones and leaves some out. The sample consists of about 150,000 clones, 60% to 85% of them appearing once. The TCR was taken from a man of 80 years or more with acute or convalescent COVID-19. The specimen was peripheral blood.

CDR3 region: CATSDQGTGEDYTF. The CDR3 DNA reads as TGTGCCACCAGTGACCAAGGGACAGGGGAGGACTACACCTTC. The chain combines TRBV24-1 with TRBJ1-2; 10 positions match TRBD1. V gave up 4 bases and J gave up 10 bases; unmatched junction bases: 8. The CDR3 runs to 14 residues. Germline lookup yields CDR1 KGHDR and CDR2 SFDVKD.